This T cell receptor beta chain was sequenced during a study of monozygotic twins with inflammatory bowel disease. Study conclusions and caveats: Varied immunosuppressive treatments among patients may have increased repertoire variability. IBD patients shared fewer clonotypes with others than healthy twins, especially with disease activity. Individual T cell subtypes were not distinguishable. Repertoire similarity did not separate concordant from discordant twins, possibly from limited power.

Points on this clonotype: The antigen is unknown.

CDR3 length: 17 amino acids. Germline V gene data show CDR1 as SGHNT and CDR2 as YYREEE (reference sequence). Reprocessing the 5' RACE reads, TCRdb reports a single entry for every CDR3 protein and omits DNA. This sample's table reports roughly 160,000 distinct CDR3 sequences. The sequence derives from a human donor with ulcerative colitis or Crohn's disease, or a healthy co-twin of an affected twin (not recorded which). The chain employs TRBV5-4 and TRBJ2-2; checking the TCRdb D call of TRBD2 is not possible without DNA. The sequenced material came from blood. This chain's CDR3 is CASSFPGLAGETGELFF.